This TCR beta chain was observed in a study of cytomegalovirus exposure and HLA in healthy donors. Overall study results and limits: It was in a later analysis that TCR association rates were seen to vary by HLA locus, highest for DRB1 and lowest for HLA-C.

The PCR ran on 60 Vbeta and 13 Jbeta primers. TCRdb keeps only in-frame clones here, not all; method: immunoSEQ multiplex PCR. The sample shows around 85,000 clones, approximately 80% of them seen only once. As regards this clone: Its target is unknown.

The V end lost 7 bases, the J end lost 0 bases, and 9 bases lay between the germline ends. Germline loops: CDR1 SGHRS, CDR2 YFSETQ. The CDR3 spans 13 residues. The sample taken for sequencing was PBMCs. The TCR was taken from a woman between 45 and 60 years old in good health and CMV-seropositive. The chain recombines TRBV5-1 with TRBJ2-3; D is undetermined. CDR3 coding DNA: TGCGCCAGCGCAGTTCTTAGCACAGATACGCAGTATTTT. Its translation is CASAVLSTDTQYF.